A single sample is the source of the 19 T cell receptor beta chains below, sequenced in a study of identifying expanded T cells in peripheral blood. Clones were sequenced by immunoSEQ multiplex PCR, and TCRdb holds only the in-frame ones, with some missing. The sample includes around 85,000 clones, about 89% of them seen just once. The specimen was blood. These receptors all stem from a person aged 18-70 years in good health.

This sequence joins TRBV27 and TRBJ2-7; 10 bases match TRBD1. Unmatched junction bases numbered 9, after V lost 6 bases and J lost 4 bases. Germline V gene lookup returns CDR1 MNHEY and CDR2 SMNVEV (reference sequence). The CDR3 sequence is 15 residues long. The CDR3 bases are TGTGCCAGCAGACAGTTTGACAGGGGGCAATACGAGCAGTACTTC. Encoded protein: CASRQFDRGQYEQYF.

For the CDR3, the DNA is TGTGCCAGCAGCTCCTCTACGAACACCGGGGAGCTGTTTTTT. Translated: CASSSSTNTGELFF. V is TRBV11-3 and J is TRBJ2-2, with D hard to call. Germline V CDR1 and CDR2: SGHNT, YENEEA. The V end was cut by 4 bases, the J end by 0 bases, with 6 bases between. The CDR3 runs 14 residues.

The rearrangement joins TRBV7-8 to TRBJ2-3; the D call may be TRBD1 or TRBD2 (5 bases each). This CDR3 is built from 15 residues. Trimming took off 7 bases at V and 2 bases at J, with 16 bases between the two ends. The germline CDR1 and CDR2 sequences are SGHVS and FQNEAQ. The CDR3 loop is CASIDRWGTTDTQYF. Here the CDR3 DNA reads TGTGCCAGCATCGATAGATGGGGGACCACAGATACGCAGTATTTT.

The genes are TRBV28 and TRBJ2-7; tentative D call: TRBD2 (6 bases). The V gene lost 4 bases and the J gene lost 4 bases, with 20 bases spanning the gap. Germline CDR1 reads MDHEN; CDR2 reads SYDVKM. The CDR3 extends over 16 amino acids. The CDR3 DNA follows: TGTGCCAGCAGTTCTAATCAGGGTTTTGGGACTTACGAGCAGTACTTC. It specifies CASSSNQGFGTYEQYF.

The rearrangement joins TRBV28 to TRBJ1-4, with 10 bases that match TRBD1. This CDR3 is 14 amino acids long. CDR1 and CDR2 (germline): MDHEN, SYDVKM. The junction had 6 bases not matched to a gene; V was cut back by 4 bases and J by 10 bases. CDR3 residues: CASSSRTGGGKLFF. In DNA, the CDR3 is TGTGCCAGCAGTTCCCGGACAGGGGGGGGAAAACTGTTTTTT.

This chain links TRBV11-2 with TRBJ2-1, with 14 bases that match TRBD2. This CDR3 spans 14 amino acids. Losses at the gene ends were 4 bases for V and 12 bases for J; bases not matched to a gene: 5. Looked up from germline, CDR1 is SGHAT and CDR2 is FQNNGV. The chain's CDR3 is CASSSGLAGERQFF. The CDR3 DNA sequence: TGTGCCAGCAGCTCGGGACTAGCGGGAGAAAGGCAGTTCTTC. The variable domain in full, with the rest retrieved from reference TRBV11-2 and TRBJ2-1, is EAGVAQSPRYKIIEKRQSVAFWCNPISGHATLYWYQQILGQGPKLLIQFQNNGVVDDSQLPKDRFSAERLKGVDSTLKIQPAKLEDSAVYLCASSSGLAGERQFFGPGTRLTVL.

The chain joins TRBV6-5 to TRBJ2-5; TRBD1 is a possible D gene (6 bases). CDR1 and CDR2 (germline): MNHEY, SVGAGI. Deletions cut 7 bases from V and 1 base from J, with 16 bases between. This CDR3 is built from 15 residues. CDR3 DNA: TGTGCCAGCACCAAATTGGTGGGGGCCCAAGAGACCCAGTACTTC. It translates to CASTKLVGAQETQYF.

V usage is TRBV7-2 and J usage is TRBJ1-6, with 9 bases lining up with TRBD1. This CDR3 has 15 amino acids. Germline trimming cut 5 bases from V and 9 bases from J; bases unmatched to any gene: 8. Germline CDR1 and CDR2: SGHTA and FQGNSA. CDR3 in amino acids: CASSASGTGLSPLHF. The CDR3, as DNA: TGTGCCAGCAGCGCGTCCGGGACAGGGCTTTCACCCCTCCACTTT.

V is TRBV7-2 and J is TRBJ2-5; TRBD2 agrees at 8 bases. CDR1 and CDR2 from the germline V gene are SGHTA and FQGNSA. The ends lost 1 base at V and 1 base at J; junction bases unmatched: 11. The CDR3 runs to 18 residues. CDR3 coding DNA: TGTGCCAGCAGCTTAGAGGCTGGCGGGGGGACCATCCAAGAGACCCAGTACTTC. Protein product: CASSLEAGGGTIQETQYF.

This clone was counted once. V gene TRBV5-1 combines with J gene TRBJ2-6; D perhaps matches TRBD2 (5 bases). Trimming took 0 bases from V and 1 from J, leaving 11 bases between them. The CDR3 contains 17 residues. The V gene's germline CDR1 is SGHRS and CDR2 YFSETQ. CDR3 sequence: CASSLGPGSSGANVLTF. The DNA of the CDR3 is TGCGCCAGCAGCTTGGGGCCGGGAAGTTCTGGGGCCAACGTCCTGACTTTC. Based on the CDR3 plus reference TRBV5-1 and TRBJ2-6, the full variable domain is KAGVTQTPRYLIKTRGQQVTLSCSPISGHRSVSWYQQTPGQGLQFLFEYFSETQRNKGNFPGRFSGRQFSNSRSEMNVSTLELGDSALYLCASSLGPGSSGANVLTFGAGSRLTVL.

V usage is TRBV19 and J usage is TRBJ2-6; D unclear. The CDR3 has 16 residues. V lost 1 base to trimming and J lost 0 bases, with 7 bases between them. Germline CDR1 LNHDA, CDR2 SQIVND (reference sequence). The CDR3 DNA sequence: TGTGCCAGTAGTATAGGGATAAGCTCTGGGGCCAACGTCCTGACTTTC. The encoded protein is CASSIGISSGANVLTF.

J is TRBJ1-4 and V is TRBV5-1; 7 nucleotides agree with TRBD1. V trimming: 0 bases; J trimming: 7 bases; junction bases outside the gene matches: 6. The germline CDR1 and CDR2 sequences are SGHRS and YFSETQ. This CDR3 region has 15 residues. The CDR3 is CASSLEGRGGEKLFF. For the CDR3, the DNA is TGCGCCAGCAGCTTGGAAGGCAGGGGGGGTGAAAAACTGTTTTTT. The complete variable domain, with remaining parts taken from reference TRBV5-1 and TRBJ1-4, reads KAGVTQTPRYLIKTRGQQVTLSCSPISGHRSVSWYQQTPGQGLQFLFEYFSETQRNKGNFPGRFSGRQFSNSRSEMNVSTLELGDSALYLCASSLEGRGGEKLFFGSGTQLSVL.

J is TRBJ2-7 and V is TRBV5-1; 11 positions agree with TRBD2. Germline V gene sequence: CDR1 SGHRS, CDR2 YFSETQ. Losses at the gene ends were 3 bases for V and 3 bases for J; bases not matched to a gene: 5. The CDR3 sequence is 15 residues long. CDR3 residues: CASSSGTSGNYEQYF. The CDR3, as DNA: TGCGCCAGCAGCTCGGGGACTAGCGGCAACTACGAGCAGTACTTC.

The CDR3: CASSPPPAGKRNEQFF. CDR3 bases: TGTGCCAGCAGTCCACCCCCCGCGGGTAAGAGAAATGAGCAGTTCTTC. J is TRBJ2-1 and V is TRBV28; D perhaps matches TRBD2 (5 bases). Between the trimmed V and J ends, which lost 5 bases and 7 bases, there was a span of 21 bases. This CDR3 is 16 amino acids long. The germline gives CDR1 MDHEN, CDR2 SYDVKM. The full variable domain, rest sourced from reference TRBV28 and TRBJ2-1, is DVKVTQSSRYLVKRTGEKVFLECVQDMDHENMFWYRQDPGLGLRLIYFSYDVKMKEKGDIPEGYSVSREKKERFSLILESASTNQTSMYLCASSPPPAGKRNEQFFGPGTRLTVL.

The chain is built from TRBV7-2 and TRBJ1-1; no reliable D call. Per the germline V gene, CDR1 is SGHTA and CDR2 is FQGNSA. Trimming took 3 bases from V and 0 from J, leaving 8 bases between them. CDR3 length equals 14 residues. The CDR3: CASSFPTVNTEAFF. As DNA, the CDR3 is TGTGCCAGCAGCTTTCCGACGGTGAACACTGAAGCTTTCTTT.

The rearrangement links TRBV2 to TRBJ1-1; 7 positions agree with TRBD1. Trimming cost V 6 bases and J 1 base; bases outside gene matches: 5. CDR1 is SNHLY, CDR2 FYNNEI, per germline. This CDR3 has 14 amino acids. The chain's CDR3 is CASSFDRANTEAFF. In nucleotides, the CDR3 is TGTGCCAGCAGCTTTGACAGGGCGAACACTGAAGCTTTCTTT.

The V and J genes are TRBV5-8 and TRBJ2-5, with 7 bases identical to TRBD1. After removal of 2 bases from V and 4 bases from J, the junction contained 8 bases not matched to a gene. Germline CDR1 is SGHTS and CDR2 is YDEGEE. CDR3 length: 15 residues. CDR3 sequence reads: CASSLGTADPETQYF. CDR3 DNA sequence: TGTGCCAGCAGCTTAGGGACAGCCGACCCAGAGACCCAGTACTTC.

This clone was counted once. As DNA, the CDR3 is TGTGCCAGCAGACTGACTAGTGTGGTGTCCGGGGAGCTGTTTTTT. Protein: CASRLTSVVSGELFF. V usage is TRBV2 and J usage is TRBJ2-2; perhaps TRBD2 as D (6 bases). The germline CDR1 and CDR2 sequences are SNHLY and FYNNEI. CDR3 length: 15 amino acids. V was shortened by 6 bases and J by 6 bases, with 17 bases between the two germline ends. Filled out from reference TRBV2 and TRBJ2-2, the complete variable domain reads EPEVTQTPSHQVTQMGQEVILRCVPISNHLYFYWYRQILGQKVEFLVSFYNNEISEKSEIFDDQFSVERPDGSNFTLKIRSTKLEDSAMYFCASRLTSVVSGELFFGEGSRLTVL.

This clone showed up just a few times. The chain has TRBV29-1 and TRBJ2-3; tentatively, D is TRBD2 (5 bases). CDR1 SQVTM and CDR2 ANQGSEA come from the germline V gene. The length of the CDR3 is 14 residues. For the CDR3, the DNA is TGCAGTGCTAATGGTGAGGGCCCCACAGATACGCAGTATTTT. Translating it yields CSANGEGPTDTQYF.